Following are 21 T cell receptor beta chains from one sample sequenced in a study of T cells in Graves' hyperthyroidism and ophthalmopathy. RNA transcripts served as the template for amplifying TCR beta CDR3 regions. The primer set for the first-round RT-PCR of the TCR CDR3 was HTBI. TCRdb independently ran MiXCR on the multiplex PCR reads; one entry per CDR3 protein. The sample records about 330,000 distinct CDR3 sequences, about an eighth being singletons. Sequenced material: blood. All receptors derive from a woman aged 35 to 49 with Graves' ophthalmopathy.

This clonotype was recorded many times. The chain carries TRBV12-3 or TRBV12-4 and TRBJ1-3; 8 bases line up with TRBD1. The CDR3 extends over 15 amino acids. Germline trimming cut 6 bases from V and 3 bases from J; bases unmatched to any gene: 7. The CDR3 sequence: CASSYQGAGGNTIYF. The CDR3 DNA sequence: TGTGCCAGCAGCTACCAGGGGGCCGGTGGAAACACCATATATTTT.

CDR3 bases: TGTGCCAGCAGTCGGTCCGCGAGGACAGGGAGTAATTCACCCCTCCACTTT. This codes for CASSRSARTGSNSPLHF. The chain links TRBV3-1 to TRBJ1-6, with 8 bases matching TRBD1. The CDR3 contains 17 residues. CDR1 is LGHDT, CDR2 YNNKEL, per germline (reference sequence). J gave up 6 bases and V 6 bases, and 13 bases lay outside the gene matches.

The rearrangement joins TRBV5-1 to TRBJ2-5, with a weak D call TRBD1 (6 bases). With 7 bases removed from V and 3 bases from J, the gap between germline ends came to 10 bases. Germline loops: CDR1 SGHRS, CDR2 YFSETQ. CDR3 length equals 12 residues. The DNA for the CDR3 is TGCGCCAGCGGGCAGGGGAAAGAGACCCAGTACTTC. Residues: CASGQGKETQYF.

This clonotype was observed at least ten times. The CDR3 is CASSLAGTGIGYTF. The CDR3 coding sequence is TGTGCCAGCAGCTTAGCCGGGACAGGGATTGGCTACACCTTC. V is TRBV11-2 and J is TRBJ1-2; 9 bases agree with TRBD1. CDR3 length: 14 amino acids. The V and J ends lost 1 base and 7 bases, in that order; junction bases with no gene match: 4. Germline V lookup: CDR1 SGHAT, CDR2 FQNNGV.

This clonotype came up a few times. The V gene is TRBV12-3 or TRBV12-4, the J gene TRBJ2-5, with 13 bases identical to TRBD2. V was clipped by 6 bases and J by 9 bases; unmatched bases: 7. The CDR3 contains 14 residues. The CDR3, as DNA: TGTGCCAGCAGCCGACTAGCGGGGGGTTTGGCCCAGTACTTC. This sequence encodes CASSRLAGGLAQYF.

This clonotype was counted ten times or more. The chain combines TRBV14 with TRBJ2-5; the match to TRBD2 covers 9 bases. The CDR3 totals 13 residues. Germline values: CDR1 SGHDN, CDR2 FVKESK. Unmatched junction bases numbered 4, after V lost 5 bases and J lost 6 bases. CDR3 in amino acids: CASSGLAWQTQYF. The DNA of the CDR3 is TGTGCCAGCAGCGGACTAGCGTGGCAGACCCAGTACTTC.

The chain has TRBV6-1 and TRBJ1-2, with TRBD1 matching 9 bases. Germline CDR1 is MNHNS and CDR2 is SASEGT. Trimming removed 5 bases from V and 7 bases from J; junction bases left unmatched: 11. The CDR3 totals 15 residues. The CDR3 bases are TGTGCCAGCAGTCAGCAACGTACAGGGGGCTCTGGCTACACCTTC. Amino acid sequence: CASSQQRTGGSGYTF.

This rearrangement joins TRBV6-5 to TRBJ1-5; a weak D match, TRBD1 (6 bases). Germline V gene data show CDR1 as MNHEY and CDR2 as SVGAGI. V was shortened by 0 bases and J by 9 bases, with 6 bases between the two germline ends. This CDR3 comprises 12 residues. In DNA, the CDR3 is TGTGCCAGCAGTTACTCAGGGGGGCCCCAGCATTTT. Amino acid sequence: CASSYSGGPQHF.

This clonotype appeared a few times. Possible read error: a much larger clone is one base away. V is TRBV12-5 and J is TRBJ1-2; the match to TRBD1 covers 8 bases. The CDR3 has 14 amino acids. The germline gives CDR1 LGHNT, CDR2 FRNRAP. The V segment lost 4 bases and the J segment 4 bases; nucleotides outside the gene matches: 5. This CDR3 reads CASGSGGQGYGYTF. CDR3 coding DNA: TGTGCTAGTGGTTCGGGCGGACAGGGCTATGGCTACACCTTC.

This clonotype was counted many times. V and J are TRBV7-9 and TRBJ1-5; TRBD1 matches 7 bases. The CDR3 extends over 15 amino acids. The J segment lost 2 bases and the V segment lost 5 bases, leaving 6 bases of the junction unmatched. Germline loops: CDR1 SEHNR, CDR2 FQNEAQ (reference sequence). The CDR3 nucleotides read TGTGCCAGCAGCGCCCAGGGGGGGGGCAATCAGCCCCAGCATTTT. Residues: CASSAQGGGNQPQHF.

This clonotype was recorded many times. The chain joins TRBV28 to TRBJ2-5; D perhaps matches TRBD1 (6 bases). Germline CDR1 is MDHEN and CDR2 is SYDVKM. V lost 5 bases to trimming and J lost 3 bases, with 13 bases between them. This CDR3 is built from 14 residues. The CDR3 is CASSAPGHKETQYF. The CDR3 region has the DNA TGTGCCAGCAGTGCTCCGGGACATAAAGAGACCCAGTACTTC. The full variable domain, rest sourced from reference TRBV28 and TRBJ2-5, is DVKVTQSSRYLVKRTGEKVFLECVQDMDHENMFWYRQDPGLGLRLIYFSYDVKMKEKGDIPEGYSVSREKKERFSLILESASTNQTSMYLCASSAPGHKETQYFGPGTRLLVL.

This clonotype was found a few times. The chain uses TRBV27 and TRBJ2-2; D gene unclear. The CDR3 runs to 12 residues. The germline V and J ends were trimmed by 8 bases and 6 bases, with 10 bases remaining between them. Germline assignment: CDR1 MNHEY and CDR2 SMNVEV (reference sequence). As DNA, the CDR3 is TGTGCCAGCTCGCGATTGGCCGGGGAGCTGTTTTTT. Protein: CASSRLAGELFF.

The table lists this clonotype with a few counts. The chain employs TRBV5-1 and TRBJ2-3; D is perhaps TRBD1 (6 bases). The CDR3 contains 15 residues. Germline V CDR1 and CDR2: SGHRS, YFSETQ. Trimming shortened V by 2 bases and J by 0 bases, and 10 bases separated the two germline ends. The CDR3 spells CASSFRDISTDTQYF. The CDR3 DNA reads TGCGCCAGCAGCTTCAGGGACATTAGCACAGATACGCAGTATTTT.

This clonotype was picked up many times. This chain links TRBV10-1 with TRBJ2-1, with D possibly matching TRBD2 (6 bases). The CDR3 has 13 residues. The V end lost 2 bases, the J end lost 15 bases, and 17 bases lay between the germline ends. Germline CDR1 and CDR2: WNHNN and SYGVQD (reference sequence). The DNA for the CDR3 is TGCGCCAGCAGTGAGCCCTCTGGCAGGAGGGCGTTCTTC. Amino acid sequence: CASSEPSGRRAFF.

In its sample, this clonotype was seen many times. The genes are TRBV3-1 and TRBJ1-1; D remains unclear. Germline lookup yields CDR1 LGHDT and CDR2 YNNKEL (reference sequence). This CDR3 region has 13 residues. With 5 bases removed from V and 5 bases from J, the gap between germline ends came to 12 bases. The CDR3 here is CASSTLAKTEAFF. Written as DNA, the CDR3 is TGTGCCAGCAGCACCCTGGCGAAAACTGAAGCTTTCTTT. The complete variable domain, with remaining parts taken from reference TRBV3-1 and TRBJ1-1, reads DTAVSQTPKYLVTQMGNDKSIKCEQNLGHDTMYWYKQDSKKFLKIMFSYNNKELIINETVPNRFSPKSPDKAHLNLHINSLELGDSAVYFCASSTLAKTEAFFGQGTRLTVV.

The V gene is TRBV7-9, the J gene TRBJ2-5; tentatively, D is TRBD1 or TRBD2 (5 bases each). CDR1 is SEHNR and CDR2 is FQNEAQ in the germline V gene (reference sequence). The CDR3 consists of 14 residues. Trimming took off 1 base at V and 4 bases at J, with 10 bases between the two ends. The chain's CDR3 is CASSLGGVRETQYF. As DNA, the CDR3 is TGTGCCAGCAGCTTAGGAGGGGTACGAGAGACCCAGTACTTC.

This clonotype was observed at least ten times. The genes are TRBV7-2 and TRBJ2-7; 10 bases agree with TRBD2. Germline CDR1 and CDR2: SGHTA and FQGNSA. This CDR3 spans 14 amino acids. Losses at the gene ends were 7 bases for V and 4 bases for J; bases not matched to a gene: 7. The CDR3 loop is CASKLASGGYEQYF. The CDR3 bases are TGTGCCAGCAAATTGGCTAGCGGGGGATACGAGCAGTACTTC.

In its sample, this clonotype was seen many times. This chain uses TRBV20-1 with TRBJ2-3; possibly TRBD1 for D (5 bases). The V end lost 6 bases, the J end lost 1 base, and 17 bases lay between the germline ends. Germline V gives CDR1 DFQATT, CDR2 SNEGSKA (reference sequence). This CDR3 is 15 amino acids long. CDR3 residues: CSAPWVGDRTDTQYF. The CDR3 DNA reads TGCAGTGCCCCATGGGTAGGGGATCGCACAGATACGCAGTATTTT.

There are many counts of this clonotype. V and J are TRBV24-1 and TRBJ2-5, with 10 bases lining up with TRBD1. Germline CDR1 is KGHDR and CDR2 is SFDVKD. The CDR3 runs 15 residues. Trimming took 10 bases from V and 4 from J; bases not matched to a gene: 11. The CDR3, as DNA: TGTGCCACTTCCCCCGGGACAGGGGTCGGAGAGACCCAGTACTTC. Its protein product is CATSPGTGVGETQYF.

The table lists this clonotype with many counts. The chain uses TRBV6-1 and TRBJ2-7; a weak D match, TRBD1 (6 bases). CDR3 length equals 13 residues. Germline V gene lookup returns CDR1 MNHNS and CDR2 SASEGT. CDR3 sequence: CASRDKFTYEQYF. The CDR3 nucleotides are TGTGCGTCCCGGGACAAGTTTACGTACGAGCAGTACTTC.

The rearrangement uses TRBV19 and TRBJ1-5; D ambiguous. Germline values: CDR1 LNHDA, CDR2 SQIVND (reference sequence). V was shortened by 10 bases and J by 3 bases, with 19 bases between the two germline ends. This CDR3 is built from 15 residues. As DNA, the CDR3 is TGTGCCACTGGAGGAGCTAACGGGATCAATCAGCCCCAGCATTTT. Protein sequence: CATGGANGINQPQHF.